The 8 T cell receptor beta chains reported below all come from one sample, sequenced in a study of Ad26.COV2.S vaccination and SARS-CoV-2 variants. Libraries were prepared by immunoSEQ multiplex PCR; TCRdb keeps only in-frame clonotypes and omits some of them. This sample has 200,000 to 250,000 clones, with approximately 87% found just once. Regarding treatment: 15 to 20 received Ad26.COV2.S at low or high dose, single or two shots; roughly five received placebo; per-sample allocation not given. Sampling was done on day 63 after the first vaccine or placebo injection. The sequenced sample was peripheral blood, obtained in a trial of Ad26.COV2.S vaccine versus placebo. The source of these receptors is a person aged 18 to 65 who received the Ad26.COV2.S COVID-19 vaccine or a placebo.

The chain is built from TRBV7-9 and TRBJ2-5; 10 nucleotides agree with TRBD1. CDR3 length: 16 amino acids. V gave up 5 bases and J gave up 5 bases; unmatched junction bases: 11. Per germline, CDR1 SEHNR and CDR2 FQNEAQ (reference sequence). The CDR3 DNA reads TGTGCCAGCAGCGCTCGACAGGGGGCTCTTTGGGAGACCCAGTACTTC. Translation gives CASSARQGALWETQYF. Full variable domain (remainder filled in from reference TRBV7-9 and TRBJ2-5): DTGVSQNPRHKITKRGQNVTFRCDPISEHNRLYWYRQTLGQGPEFLTYFQNEAQLEKSRLLSDRFSAERPKGSFSTLEIQRTEQGDSAMYLCASSARQGALWETQYFGPGTRLLVL.

The CDR3 DNA is TGTGCCACCAGGGAGGGGGCGAAACCTACCTACGAGCAGTACTTC. It translates to CATREGAKPTYEQYF. The chain carries TRBV15 and TRBJ2-7, with D perhaps TRBD1 (7 bases). Germline loops: CDR1 LNHNV, CDR2 YYDKDF (reference sequence). CDR3 length: 15 amino acids. V was trimmed by 6 bases and J by 2 bases, leaving 17 bases between them.

CDR3 in DNA: TGTGCCAGCAGCTTAGTAGGACTGCTGTACTCTGGGGCCAACGTCCTGACTTTC. Its protein is CASSLVGLLYSGANVLTF. The rearrangement joins TRBV11-2 to TRBJ2-6, with D maybe TRBD2 (5 bases). In germline, CDR1 is SGHAT, CDR2 FQNNGV. V gave up 1 base and J gave up 0 bases, with 13 bases separating them. The CDR3 has 18 amino acids. Variable domain in full (rest from reference TRBV11-2 and TRBJ2-6): EAGVAQSPRYKIIEKRQSVAFWCNPISGHATLYWYQQILGQGPKLLIQFQNNGVVDDSQLPKDRFSAERLKGVDSTLKIQPAKLEDSAVYLCASSLVGLLYSGANVLTFGAGSRLTVL.

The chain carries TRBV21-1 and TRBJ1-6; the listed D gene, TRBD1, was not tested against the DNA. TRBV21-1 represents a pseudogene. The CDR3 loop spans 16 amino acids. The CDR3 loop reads CASSKERTGSRSPLHF. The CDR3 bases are TGTGCCAGCAGCAAAGAGAGGACAGGGTCGCGCTCACCCCTCCACTTT.

CDR3 in amino acids: CASSLWGWGGTEAFF. CDR3 coding DNA: TGTGCCAGCAGCTTATGGGGTTGGGGAGGGACTGAAGCTTTCTTT. The chain has TRBV7-2 and TRBJ1-1; D uncertain. CDR1 and CDR2 from the germline V gene are SGHTA and FQGNSA. Trimming took 2 bases from V and 5 from J, leaving 15 bases between them. The CDR3 loop spans 15 amino acids. The full variable domain, rest sourced from reference TRBV7-2 and TRBJ1-1, is GAGVSQSPSNKVTEKGKDVELRCDPISGHTALYWYRQSLGQGLEFLIYFQGNSAPDKSGLPSDRFSAERTGGSVSTLTIQRTQQEDSAVYLCASSLWGWGGTEAFFGQGTRLTVV.

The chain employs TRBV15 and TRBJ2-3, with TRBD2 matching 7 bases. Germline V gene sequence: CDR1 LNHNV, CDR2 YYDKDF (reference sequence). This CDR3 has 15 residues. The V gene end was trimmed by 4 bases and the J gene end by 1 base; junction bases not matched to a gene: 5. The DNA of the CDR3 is TGTGCCACCAGCACGGCTGCGGGGGGCACAGATACGCAGTATTTT. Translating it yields CATSTAAGGTDTQYF. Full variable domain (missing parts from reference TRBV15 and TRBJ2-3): DAMVIQNPRYQVTQFGKPVTLSCSQTLNHNVMYWYQQKSSQAPKLLFHYYDKDFNNEADTPDNFQSRRPNTSFCFLDIRSPGLGDTAMYLCATSTAAGGTDTQYFGPGTRLTVL.

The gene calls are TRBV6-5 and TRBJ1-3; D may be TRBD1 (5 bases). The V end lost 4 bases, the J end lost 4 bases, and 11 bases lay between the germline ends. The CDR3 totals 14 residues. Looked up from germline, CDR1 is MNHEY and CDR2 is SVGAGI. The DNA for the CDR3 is TGTGCCAGCAGTTTTGGAGGGGTAGGAAACACCATATATTTT. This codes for CASSFGGVGNTIYF.

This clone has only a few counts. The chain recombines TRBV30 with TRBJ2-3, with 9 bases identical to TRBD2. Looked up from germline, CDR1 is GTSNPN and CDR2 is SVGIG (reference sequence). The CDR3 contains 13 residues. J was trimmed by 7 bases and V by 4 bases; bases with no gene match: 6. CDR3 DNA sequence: TGTGCCTGGATGGGCGGGAGGGGGAATACGCAGTATTTT. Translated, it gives CAWMGGRGNTQYF.